These 27 T cell receptor beta chains originate from one sample sequenced in a study of T-cell memory formation after mild COVID-19. TCRdb re-called the 5' RACE reads with MiXCR, one entry per CDR3 protein. The sample contains almost 250,000 distinct CDR3 sequences, roughly 15% of which appear only once. Sequencing was carried out using PBMCs or a T cell subset sorted from them (not recorded which). These receptors originate from an adult woman who had mild COVID-19 (a few samples of this study predate the infection). Cell type and time point are not known.

This clonotype has a handful of counts. V is TRBV6-2 or TRBV6-3 and J is TRBJ2-1, with D possibly being TRBD2 (6 bases). The length of the CDR3 is 15 residues. Trimming removed 2 bases from V and 9 bases from J, with 17 bases in between. Germline CDR1 and CDR2: MNHEY and SVGEGT. This CDR3 is CASSYIVGGYGEQFF. In nucleotides, the CDR3 is TGTGCCAGCAGTTACATCGTCGGAGGGTACGGTGAGCAGTTCTTC.

This clonotype occurred a few times. The rearrangement uses TRBV19 and TRBJ1-5; 9 bases are a match to TRBD1. The V and J ends lost 5 bases and 13 bases, in that order; junction bases with no gene match: 15. The CDR3 is 15 amino acids. Germline V CDR1 and CDR2: LNHDA, SQIVND (reference sequence). The CDR3 loop reads CASSAVTGGFPPQHF. CDR3 DNA: TGTGCCAGTAGTGCCGTCACAGGGGGCTTTCCCCCTCAGCATTTT.

This rearrangement joins TRBV12-3 or TRBV12-4 to TRBJ2-3; 7 positions match TRBD1. J gave up 4 bases and V 3 bases, and 7 bases lay outside the gene matches. The CDR3 runs to 15 residues. The CDR3, as DNA: TGTGCCAGCAGTTTTCGACAGGGAAATGCAGATACGCAGTATTTT. Translated, it gives CASSFRQGNADTQYF.

This clonotype was found a few times. V gene TRBV9 combines with J gene TRBJ2-7, with TRBD1 identical over 7 bases. The J segment lost 5 bases and the V segment lost 4 bases, leaving 9 bases of the junction unmatched. Germline V gives CDR1 SGDLS, CDR2 YYNGEE. CDR3 length: 14 residues. The CDR3 region is CASSLRQGSDEQYF. The CDR3 DNA sequence: TGTGCCAGCAGCCTTCGACAGGGATCGGACGAGCAGTACTTC.

This clonotype was found a few times. The chain uses TRBV30 and TRBJ1-3, with D unclear. V lost 3 bases, J lost 9 bases, and 12 bases lay in between. The CDR3 covers 12 residues. Germline lookup yields CDR1 GTSNPN and CDR2 SVGIG (reference sequence). Written as DNA, the CDR3 is TGTGCCTGGAGAGTTGGAGTGGGCACCATATATTTT. Protein: CAWRVGVGTIYF. Drawing the rest from reference TRBV30 and TRBJ1-3, the complete variable domain is SQTIHQWPATLVQPVGSPLSLECTVEGTSNPNLYWYRQAAGRGLQLLFYSVGIGQISSEVPQNLSASRPQDRQFILSSKKLLLSDSGFYLCAWRVGVGTIYFGEGSWLTVV.

There are many counts of this clonotype. The V call is TRBV7-2, the J call TRBJ1-2; D not certain. Trimming shortened V by 6 bases and J by 9 bases, and 11 bases separated the two germline ends. Germline V CDR1 and CDR2: SGHTA, FQGNSA. The CDR3 spans 11 residues. CDR3 nucleotide sequence: TGTGCCAGCAGATCCAATATACGCTACACCTTC. This codes for CASRSNIRYTF.

Only a few counts were recorded for this clonotype. The chain is built from TRBV5-1 and TRBJ1-6; 9 nucleotides line up with TRBD1. CDR1 and CDR2 from the germline V gene are SGHRS and YFSETQ. This CDR3 region has 15 residues. The J segment lost 10 bases and the V segment lost 4 bases, leaving 9 bases of the junction unmatched. The CDR3 spells CASSRGAGTGSPLHF. For the CDR3, the DNA is TGCGCCAGCAGCCGGGGAGCCGGGACAGGGTCACCCCTCCACTTT.

This clonotype showed up many times. The chain recombines TRBV4-1 with TRBJ2-2; no clear D. With 1 base removed from V and 3 bases from J, the gap between germline ends came to 12 bases. The CDR3 loop spans 16 amino acids. In germline, CDR1 is MGHRA, CDR2 YSYEKL. CDR3 DNA: TGCGCCAGCAGCCAAGGACACAATGGGGACACCGGGGAGCTGTTTTTT. Translated, it gives CASSQGHNGDTGELFF.

This chain joins TRBV7-9 and TRBJ2-5; D ambiguous. Trimming cost V 5 bases and J 4 bases, with 17 bases left between them. Germline V gene data show CDR1 as SEHNR and CDR2 as FQNEAQ (reference sequence). The CDR3 length is 15 residues. The CDR3 is CASSPPFRVGETQYF. CDR3 nucleotide sequence: TGTGCCAGCAGCCCACCGTTCCGGGTGGGAGAGACCCAGTACTTC.

In this sample, this clonotype turned up a few times. The V and J genes are TRBV20-1 and TRBJ2-3; 8 nucleotides align to TRBD2. With V trimmed by 1 base and J by 5 bases, 2 bases remained unmatched. The CDR3 runs 13 residues. Germline values: CDR1 DFQATT, CDR2 SNEGSKA (reference sequence). CDR3 nucleotide sequence: TGCAGTGCTAGAGGACTAGCGAGAGATACGCAGTATTTT. Translated: CSARGLARDTQYF.

The chain carries TRBV4-1 and TRBJ1-2; 7 bases are a match to TRBD1. This CDR3 comprises 15 residues. In germline, CDR1 is MGHRA, CDR2 YSYEKL. The J segment lost 4 bases and the V segment lost 3 bases, leaving 8 bases of the junction unmatched. The CDR3 reads CASSQGQTGLYGYTF. The CDR3 DNA follows: TGCGCCAGCAGCCAGGGACAGACCGGCCTCTATGGCTACACCTTC.

This clonotype was detected a few times. The CDR3 nucleotides are TGTGCCAGCAGACCTAGACAGGGCCCTCAGTTCTTC. The encoded protein is CASRPRQGPQFF. The chain employs TRBV9 and TRBJ2-1, with 7 positions matching TRBD1. The V segment lost 5 bases and the J segment 13 bases; nucleotides outside the gene matches: 9. The V gene's germline CDR1 is SGDLS and CDR2 YYNGEE. This CDR3 has 12 residues.

V usage is TRBV2 and J usage is TRBJ2-5; 8 bases fit TRBD1. Germline CDR1 is SNHLY and CDR2 is FYNNEI. The V gene end was trimmed by 3 bases and the J gene end by 2 bases; junction bases not matched to a gene: 2. This CDR3 is built from 14 residues. This CDR3 is CASSETGAQETQYF. The CDR3 nucleotides read TGTGCCAGCAGTGAGACAGGGGCACAAGAGACCCAGTACTTC.

The chain combines TRBV7-6 with TRBJ2-5, with 9 bases identical to TRBD2. V lost 5 bases and J lost 5; bases outside the gene matches: 3. There are 13 residues in the CDR3. Germline CDR1 and CDR2: SGHVS and FNYEAQ. CDR3 DNA sequence: TGTGCCAGCAGCGACGGACTAGCGGAGACCCAGTACTTC. This translates into CASSDGLAETQYF.

This clonotype was detected only once. The rearrangement uses TRBV7-2 and TRBJ1-3; possibly TRBD1 for D (5 bases). The CDR3 runs to 15 residues. The V end lost 7 bases, the J end lost 0 bases, and 13 bases lay between the germline ends. Per the germline V gene, CDR1 is SGHTA and CDR2 is FQGNSA. This CDR3 is CASTRDHYSGNTIYF. Here the CDR3 DNA reads TGTGCCAGCACCCGGGACCATTACTCTGGAAACACCATATATTTT.

The V call is TRBV20-1, the J call TRBJ1-6, with D perhaps matching TRBD1 (5 bases). Trimming removed 6 bases at V and 7 bases at J, with 16 bases between. The CDR3 runs to 14 residues. Per germline, CDR1 DFQATT and CDR2 SNEGSKA (reference sequence). For the CDR3, the DNA is TGCAGTGCGCCGCCGGGGCCGGGCAATTCACCCCTCCACTTT. Encoded protein: CSAPPGPGNSPLHF.

This clonotype came up many times. The chain links TRBV7-9 to TRBJ1-1; TRBD1 is a possible D gene (5 bases). This CDR3 is built from 14 residues. Trimming took 9 bases from V and 7 from J, leaving 21 bases between them. Germline lookup yields CDR1 SEHNR and CDR2 FQNEAQ (reference sequence). As DNA, the CDR3 is TGTGCCAGTATCCCCGGGACTACCTTCGGTGAAGCTTTCTTT. Amino acids: CASIPGTTFGEAFF.

For the CDR3, the DNA is TGCGCCAGCAGCCCTAGGCCCTCTGGGGCCAACGTCCTGACTTTC. This encodes CASSPRPSGANVLTF. The chain recombines TRBV5-1 with TRBJ2-6; D unresolved. CDR1 is SGHRS and CDR2 is YFSETQ in the germline V gene. Trimming took off 4 bases at V and 0 bases at J, with 8 bases between the two ends. The CDR3 contains 15 residues.

This clonotype has a handful of counts. CDR3 bases: TGTGCCAGCAGAATCATGGGACAGGGAGATGAAAAACTGTTTTTT. Protein sequence: CASRIMGQGDEKLFF. The chain is built from TRBV6-1 and TRBJ1-4, with 9 bases that match TRBD1. The CDR3 runs 15 residues. Unmatched junction bases numbered 8, after V lost 6 bases and J lost 6 bases. Germline V gene lookup returns CDR1 MNHNS and CDR2 SASEGT.

The DNA of the CDR3 is TGTGCCAGCAGCTTAGCTAGGGTTGATACGCAGTATTTT. This gives the protein CASSLARVDTQYF. V gene TRBV7-2 combines with J gene TRBJ2-3; D is uncertain. CDR3 length: 13 residues. With 0 bases removed from V and 6 bases from J, the gap between germline ends came to 7 bases. CDR1 is SGHTA, CDR2 FQGNSA, per germline.

This clonotype was detected a few times. The genes are TRBV12-3 or TRBV12-4 and TRBJ1-1; D gene uncertain. Trimming removed 4 bases at V and 4 bases at J, with 10 bases between. This CDR3 region has 13 residues. The CDR3 loop is CASSSFGGTEAFF. In DNA, the CDR3 is TGTGCCAGCAGTTCCTTTGGTGGCACTGAAGCTTTCTTT.

This clonotype turned up a few times. The genes are TRBV20-1 and TRBJ2-3; tentatively, D is TRBD2 (5 bases). Germline V gene sequence: CDR1 DFQATT, CDR2 SNEGSKA (reference sequence). Trimming cost V 1 base and J 0 bases, with 11 bases left between them. The CDR3 runs 15 residues. The CDR3 region has the DNA TGCAGTGCTAGAGCCGGTAGCGCTAGCACAGATACGCAGTATTTT. It codes for CSARAGSASTDTQYF.

This clonotype appeared a few times. This rearrangement joins TRBV6-1 to TRBJ2-2; 7 bases agree with TRBD1. The germline V gene has CDR1 MNHNS and CDR2 SASEGT. The CDR3 extends over 14 amino acids. V trimming: 6 bases; J trimming: 5 bases; junction bases outside the gene matches: 6. The CDR3 DNA sequence: TGTGCCAGCAGCCAGGGACAGTGGACCGGGGAGCTGTTTTTT. Translating it yields CASSQGQWTGELFF.

The chain links TRBV11-2 to TRBJ2-3, with TRBD2 as a possible D gene (5 bases). The CDR3 sequence is 14 residues long. The V gene's germline CDR1 is SGHAT and CDR2 FQNNGV. The V and J ends lost 5 bases and 4 bases respectively, with 13 bases between them. The CDR3 sequence: CASSPTGRADTQYF. In nucleotides, the CDR3 is TGTGCCAGCAGCCCAACGGGAAGGGCAGATACGCAGTATTTT.

This clonotype was seen only a few times. The chain links TRBV12-3 or TRBV12-4 to TRBJ1-1, with TRBD1 identical over 7 bases. V was clipped by 5 bases and J by 2 bases; unmatched bases: 5. This CDR3 is built from 14 residues. DNA of the CDR3: TGTGCCAGCAGTGTGGACAGGCATAACACTGAAGCTTTCTTT. Translated, it gives CASSVDRHNTEAFF.

The chain uses TRBV11-2 and TRBJ2-5, with 9 nucleotides matching TRBD1. Germline trimming cut 6 bases from V and 5 bases from J; bases unmatched to any gene: 16. The CDR3 sequence is 17 residues long. In germline, CDR1 is SGHAT, CDR2 FQNNGV. In nucleotides, the CDR3 is TGTGCCAGCAGACTAACCGGGACAGGGAGCGTTTCCGAGACCCAGTACTTC. Translating gives CASRLTGTGSVSETQYF. Complete variable domain (other parts from reference TRBV11-2 and TRBJ2-5): EAGVAQSPRYKIIEKRQSVAFWCNPISGHATLYWYQQILGQGPKLLIQFQNNGVVDDSQLPKDRFSAERLKGVDSTLKIQPAKLEDSAVYLCASRLTGTGSVSETQYFGPGTRLLVL.

This chain joins TRBV12-3 or TRBV12-4 and TRBJ1-3; D is perhaps TRBD1 (5 bases). The CDR3 runs 17 residues. The ends were cut back, 5 bases at V and 2 bases at J, with 19 bases in the middle. CDR3 bases: TGTGCCAGCAGTACTTGGGGGGTGTTCAGCACTGGAAACACCATATATTTT. It encodes CASSTWGVFSTGNTIYF.